This T cell receptor (beta chain) was documented in a study of T cell clonotyping in hematopoietic cell transplantation. Study-wide findings and caveats: Cells were unsorted, so CD4 and CD8 contributions were not separated. After transplant, recipient diversity fell while pathologically expanded clonotypes grew through day 180. Few recipient clonotypes overlapped donors; over 95% were de novo at given depth.

Germline assignment: CDR1 SGHAT and CDR2 FQNNGV. The CDR3 consists of 13 residues. V lost 3 bases to trimming and J lost 2 bases, with 7 bases between them. On this clone itself: Its target is not known.

Here immunoSEQ multiplex PCR was the method, and the copy in TCRdb shows in-frame clones only, minus some. The sample lists 15,000 to 20,000 clones, around 85% occurring once. The clonotype was recovered from a male patient aged 60 to 75 who had an allogeneic stem cell transplant from a related donor, so the T cells may come from the graft donor. Some clones in this sample may be carry-over from other donors' samples. This chain joins TRBV11-2 and TRBJ2-5, with unresolved D. This material consisted of PBMCs, taken 100 days after allogeneic stem cell transplant. The CDR3 nucleotides are TGTGCCAGCAGCTTCGACTTACAAGAGACCCAGTACTTC. This encodes CASSFDLQETQYF. The variable domain in full, with the rest retrieved from reference TRBV11-2 and TRBJ2-5, is EAGVAQSPRYKIIEKRQSVAFWCNPISGHATLYWYQQILGQGPKLLIQFQNNGVVDDSQLPKDRFSAERLKGVDSTLKIQPAKLEDSAVYLCASSFDLQETQYFGPGTRLLVL.